The source of this T cell receptor (beta chain) is a study of OX40 agonist ivuxolimab in advanced cancers. About the full investigation: Ivuxolimab was an agonistic, fully human IgG2 monoclonal antibody directed against OX40 (CD134), a costimulatory receptor. Intravenous ivuxolimab was administered to patients every 2 weeks at six dose levels: 0.01, 0.1, 0.3, 1.5, 3 and 10 mg/kg. Of the roughly 54 patients in dose escalation, around 19 had hepatocellular carcinoma, approximately 15 had melanoma, 9 had renal cell carcinoma and 9 had head and neck cancer. In the dose-escalation cohort, 82.7% of patients were male, and the mean age was around 60 years, with a range of about 23 to 90. Prior anti-PD-1, anti-PD-L1 or anti-CTLA-4 therapy was permitted, and 30% to 50% of dose-escalation patients had received checkpoint inhibitors. Three dose-escalation patients achieved partial responses, one with hepatocellular carcinoma and two with cutaneous melanoma. The point of sequencing TCRbeta in the periphery was to test whether ivuxolimab changed TCR sequence diversity and drove clonal T-cell expansion. The paper reports the monotherapy dose-escalation portion (N of about 54 patients) of the phase I ivuxolimab trial. Results and caveats for the whole study, not just this receptor: At doses of 0.1 to 3.0 mg/kg, clonal expansion of both CD4+ and CD8+ blood T cells was observed from baseline to week 6. Partial responders in the 0.1-3.0 mg/kg groups had among the lowest normalized peripheral clonal expansion, especially among CD8+ T cells. Low levels of normalized T-cell clonal expansion were also seen in some patients who did not respond. Which antigens the clonally expanded peripheral T cells were specific for was not determined. After ivuxolimab, expanded clones were on average more numerous among CD8+ T cells than among CD4+ T cells.

To sequence the TCRbeta CDR3 region, genomic DNA was isolated from the sorted cells. The immunoSEQ Assay was used to sequence the TCRbeta CDR3 regions. TCRdb provides this immuneACCESS table in a form limited to in-frame rearrangements. Some clones are lacking; in checked studies, under half of them reflect an unresolved V gene, and why the rest are absent is not known. This sample is represented by some 80,000 clones; approximately 86% of them were singletons. The top ten clones comprise about 2% of the sample. Turning to this clone: The antigen this receptor binds is unknown. It has no much larger one-base neighbor in the sample; base qualities were not kept.

The trial excluded patients who had a history of autoimmune disease or who were on systemic immunosuppression. In every dose cohort, peripheral blood was drawn for TCR sequencing at baseline, cycle 4 day 1, and cycle 7 day 1. The samples were taken from a phase I, first-in-human, multicenter, open-label dose-escalation trial of ivuxolimab. Adults with locally advanced or metastatic melanoma, renal cell, hepatocellular, or head and neck squamous cell carcinoma were enrolled in the trial. CD4+ and CD8+ T cells were sorted separately from peripheral blood before TCR sequencing. Sequences were derived from CD4+ or CD8+ T cells sorted from blood, sampled in a trial of the OX40 agonist ivuxolimab. The sequence came from an adult with an advanced solid tumor such as melanoma, head and neck, liver or kidney cancer.

The nucleotides read TGTGCCAGCAGTGAAGGTAACCGACGCAATGAGCAGTTCTTC. Translated, this is CASSEGNRRNEQFF. The chain was built from TRBV6-1 and TRBJ2-1; the D gene identity is not certain. V is reduced by 1 base and J by 6 bases, leaving a spacing of 10 bases between them. The CDR3 starts with the cysteine, ends with the phenylalanine, and has 14 residues. CDR3 DNA is the only sequence kept; it has 42 bases, read in frame from the first base. The germline V gene yields MNHNS for CDR1 and SASEGT for CDR2.